A single sample is the source of the 30 T cell receptor beta chains below, sequenced in a study of cytomegalovirus exposure and HLA in healthy donors. The PCR employed 60 Vbeta primers together with 13 Jbeta primers. Generated by immunoSEQ multiplex PCR, the TCRdb table keeps only in-frame clones and is missing some. The sample shows about 70,000 clones, roughly 85% of them seen only once. The sequenced material came from PBMCs. The source of these receptors is a woman in her twenties or thirties in good health and CMV-seronegative.

V gene TRBV5-1 combines with J gene TRBJ2-7; 9 bases agree with TRBD2. Germline CDR1 and CDR2: SGHRS and YFSETQ. V was pared by 4 bases and J by 5 bases, with 7 bases of the junction left unmatched. The CDR3 runs to 14 residues. As DNA, the CDR3 is TGCGCCAGCAGCACGGGACTAGCAGTCCACGAGCAGTACTTC. Its protein product is CASSTGLAVHEQYF.

V and J are TRBV10-1 and TRBJ2-7; TRBD2 aligns across 10 bases. Germline CDR1 WNHNN, CDR2 SYGVQD (reference sequence). This CDR3 has 15 residues. V lost 6 bases, J lost 4 bases, and 9 bases stayed unmatched. The CDR3 DNA sequence: TGCGCCAGCAGAGAAACAAGCGGGAGGGCGTACGAGCAGTACTTC. Its translation is CASRETSGRAYEQYF.

The gene calls are TRBV15 and TRBJ2-1; TRBD1 matches 7 bases. J gave up 0 bases and V 0 bases, and 14 bases lay outside the gene matches. Germline V gene sequence: CDR1 LNHNV, CDR2 YYDKDF (reference sequence). The CDR3 consists of 20 residues. The CDR3 is CATSRDQTGDLMSSYNEQFF. The CDR3, as DNA: TGTGCCACCAGCAGAGATCAAACAGGGGACCTGATGAGCTCCTACAATGAGCAGTTCTTC. Combining the CDR3 with reference TRBV15 and TRBJ2-1 gives the whole variable domain DAMVIQNPRYQVTQFGKPVTLSCSQTLNHNVMYWYQQKSSQAPKLLFHYYDKDFNNEADTPDNFQSRRPNTSFCFLDIRSPGLGDTAMYLCATSRDQTGDLMSSYNEQFFGPGTRLTVL.

The V call is TRBV30, the J call TRBJ1-4; 7 bases fit TRBD1. CDR3 length: 14 amino acids. The germline CDR1 and CDR2 sequences are GTSNPN and SVGIG (reference sequence). After removal of 0 bases from V and 4 bases from J, the junction contained 2 bases not matched to a gene. The chain's CDR3 is CAWSVGTVNEKLFF. The CDR3 DNA reads TGTGCCTGGAGTGTTGGGACAGTTAATGAAAAACTGTTTTTT.

The CDR3 nucleotides read TGTGCCAGCAGCGCCCAGGAGGATTACAAAAACATTCAGTACTTC. Encoded protein: CASSAQEDYKNIQYF. J is TRBJ2-4 and V is TRBV7-9; possibly TRBD2 for D (5 bases). The germline gives CDR1 SEHNR, CDR2 FQNEAQ (reference sequence). V was clipped by 5 bases and J by 3 bases, with 14 bases between them. The CDR3 spans 15 residues.

The chain joins TRBV19 to TRBJ1-4, with 8 positions matching TRBD1. Trimming took 5 bases from V and 1 from J; bases not matched to a gene: 6. The germline V gene encodes CDR1 LNHDA and CDR2 SQIVND (reference sequence). The CDR3 spans 16 residues. The CDR3 DNA follows: TGTGCCAGTAGTGCCGAAGACAGGGGAACTAATGAAAAACTGTTTTTT. It translates to CASSAEDRGTNEKLFF.

V and J are TRBV25-1 and TRBJ1-4; no reliable D call. Germline V lookup: CDR1 MGHDK, CDR2 SYGVNS. V was pared by 5 bases and J by 0 bases, with 7 bases between. The CDR3 consists of 14 residues. The CDR3 bases are TGTGCCAGCAGTCCAAAAACAACTAATGAAAAACTGTTTTTT. Protein product: CASSPKTTNEKLFF.

The chain joins TRBV5-8 to TRBJ1-1; the D gene is possibly TRBD1 (5 bases). CDR1 and CDR2 from the germline V gene are SGHTS and YDEGEE. The CDR3 sequence is 16 residues long. The germline V and J ends were trimmed by 1 base and 4 bases, with 17 bases remaining between them. In DNA, the CDR3 is TGTGCCAGCAGCTTGAGTTATGGGGGGGGGAGCACTGAAGCTTTCTTT. Residues: CASSLSYGGGSTEAFF.

V usage is TRBV12-5 and J usage is TRBJ1-5; TRBD1 is a possible D gene (5 bases). Germline values: CDR1 LGHNT, CDR2 FRNRAP. V was clipped by 6 bases and J by 0 bases, with 9 bases between them. The CDR3 is 14 amino acids. CDR3 sequence (DNA): TGTGCTAGTGGGGAGGGGAATAGCAATCAGCCCCAGCATTTT. As protein: CASGEGNSNQPQHF.

The V call is TRBV5-1, the J call TRBJ2-2; 10 nucleotides line up with TRBD2. Germline CDR1 reads SGHRS; CDR2 reads YFSETQ. Losses at the gene ends were 2 bases for V and 2 bases for J; bases not matched to a gene: 6. The CDR3 extends over 17 amino acids. CDR3 DNA sequence: TGCGCCAGCAGCTTCACTCTAGCGGGAGTTAACACCGGGGAGCTGTTTTTT. Residues: CASSFTLAGVNTGELFF.

A note on this clone: Given the absence of the conserved phenylalanine or tryptophan at the CDR3 end, a read error is likely. The V call is TRBV7-2, the J call TRBJ1-5; D may be TRBD1 (6 bases). Trimming left V 5 bases short and J 4 bases short, with 15 bases between. This CDR3 contains 15 residues. CDR1 is SGHTA and CDR2 is FQGNSA in the germline V gene. The CDR3 is CASSSHTGWNQPQHL. CDR3 in DNA: TGTGCCAGCAGCAGTCACACAGGGTGGAATCAGCCCCAGCATCTT.

The chain has TRBV5-5 and TRBJ1-4, with TRBD1 matching over 10 bases. The CDR3 sequence is 14 residues long. J was trimmed by 8 bases and V by 4 bases; bases with no gene match: 5. CDR1 and CDR2 from the germline V gene are SGHKS and YYEKEE (reference sequence). The CDR3 nucleotides read TGTGCCAGCAGCCGACAGGGGGCTGGGGAAAAACTGTTTTTT. Protein product: CASSRQGAGEKLFF.

In the case of this clone: The junction departs from the called germline gene at one end, perhaps through a read error. The rearrangement links TRBV7-7 to TRBJ2-2; 7 bases agree with TRBD1. The CDR3 extends over 16 amino acids. The germline V gene has CDR1 SSHAT and CDR2 FNYEAQ (reference sequence). For the CDR3, the DNA is TGTGCTAGCAGCTTACTGACAGGGACGAACACCGGGGAGCTGTTTTTT. It is translated as CASSLLTGTNTGELFF.

This chain links TRBV21-1 with TRBJ2-1; the table's D gene call, TRBD2, was not cross checked with the DNA. TRBV21-1 is termed a pseudogene. The CDR3 loop spans 15 amino acids. The CDR3 nucleotides read TGTGCCAGCAGCACCCTGGCCCCTGTGGGGGGTGAGCAGTTCTTC. This gives the protein CASSTLAPVGGEQFF.

The chain has TRBV5-1 and TRBJ2-2; possible D gene TRBD1, 6 bases. V dropped 4 bases and J dropped 8 bases, with 15 bases sitting between them. This CDR3 comprises 14 residues. From germline, CDR1 is SGHRS and CDR2 YFSETQ. CDR3 in amino acids: CASSGYREAGELFF. CDR3 nucleotide sequence: TGCGCCAGCAGCGGCTACAGGGAAGCTGGGGAGCTGTTTTTT. The variable domain in full, completed from reference TRBV5-1 and TRBJ2-2, reads KAGVTQTPRYLIKTRGQQVTLSCSPISGHRSVSWYQQTPGQGLQFLFEYFSETQRNKGNFPGRFSGRQFSNSRSEMNVSTLELGDSALYLCASSGYREAGELFFGEGSRLTVL.

As to this clone: Germline and junction disagree at one end, which may indicate a read error. The chain combines TRBV10-3 with TRBJ2-2; a possible D gene is TRBD2 (5 bases). The CDR3 has 18 amino acids. Germline CDR1 and CDR2: ENHRY and SYGVKD. The CDR3 coding sequence is TGTGCCATTAGTGAGTACTCCGGGATGAGGAGGCGGAACGGGGAGCTGTTTTTT. This encodes CAISEYSGMRRRNGELFF.

This sequence joins TRBV29-1 and TRBJ2-1; 11 bases align to TRBD2. The CDR3 length is 15 residues. Germline V CDR1 and CDR2: SQVTM, ANQGSEA. J was trimmed by 4 bases and V by 4 bases; bases with no gene match: 6. The CDR3 region has the DNA TGCAGCGTTGTCGGGACTAGCGGTTTATACAATGAGCAGTTCTTC. Translated, it gives CSVVGTSGLYNEQFF.

This chain joins TRBV6-1 and TRBJ2-3; 11 positions match TRBD2. The CDR3 sequence is 16 residues long. Looked up from germline, CDR1 is MNHNS and CDR2 is SASEGT. V trimming: 4 bases; J trimming: 2 bases; junction bases outside the gene matches: 5. CDR3 coding DNA: TGTGCCAGCAGTGTACTAGCGGGAGTTCCCACAGATACGCAGTATTTT. This gives the protein CASSVLAGVPTDTQYF.

The CDR3 coding sequence is TGTGCCAGCAGTGCGACAGGGGGGTATACTAATGAAAAACTGTTTTTT. It codes for CASSATGGYTNEKLFF. The V gene is TRBV27, the J gene TRBJ1-4; 9 bases are shared with TRBD1. The CDR3 contains 16 residues. The V and J ends lost 5 bases and 2 bases, in that order; junction bases with no gene match: 6. The germline V gene encodes CDR1 MNHEY and CDR2 SMNVEV (reference sequence).

The chain carries TRBV9 and TRBJ2-4; unclear D gene. With 0 bases removed from V and 0 bases from J, the gap between germline ends came to 7 bases. The CDR3 spans 15 residues. The germline V gene has CDR1 SGDLS and CDR2 YYNGEE. Here the CDR3 reads CASSVDPLAKNIQYF. The CDR3 DNA is TGTGCCAGCAGCGTAGATCCCCTAGCCAAAAACATTCAGTACTTC.

The chain combines TRBV9 with TRBJ1-5, with 12 nucleotides matching TRBD1. The ends lost 3 bases at V and 7 bases at J; junction bases unmatched: 8. CDR3 length equals 16 residues. The V gene's germline CDR1 is SGDLS and CDR2 YYNGEE. CDR3 DNA: TGTGCCAGCAGCGGACCGGGACAGGGGGCCCGGCAGCCCCAGCATTTT. Protein product: CASSGPGQGARQPQHF.

This clone has a handful of counts. This chain uses TRBV6-5 with TRBJ1-1, with D possibly matching TRBD1 (5 bases). V lost 6 bases, J lost 11 bases, and 19 bases lay in between. Germline V gene data show CDR1 as MNHEY and CDR2 as SVGAGI. CDR3 size: 13 residues. CDR3 amino acids: CASSPPAGDRAFF. The CDR3 region has the DNA TGTGCCAGCAGCCCCCCAGCGGGGGATCGTGCTTTCTTT.

The chain links TRBV6-1 to TRBJ1-5; TRBD1 is a possible D gene (6 bases). CDR3 length: 17 residues. CDR1 is MNHNS, CDR2 SASEGT, per germline. Trimming removed 0 bases at V and 1 base at J, with 13 bases between. The CDR3 loop is CASSEATTGLSNQPQHF. The CDR3 nucleotides are TGTGCCAGCAGTGAAGCGACAACAGGGCTGAGCAATCAGCCCCAGCATTTT.

The J gene is TRBJ2-3, the V gene TRBV11-2, with D possibly being TRBD2 (5 bases). Germline loops: CDR1 SGHAT, CDR2 FQNNGV. The CDR3 contains 13 residues. Trimming removed 5 bases from V and 6 bases from J, with 12 bases in between. This chain's CDR3 is CASSRPWEDTQYF. CDR3 coding DNA: TGTGCCAGCAGCCGACCCTGGGAGGATACGCAGTATTTT.

The V call is TRBV4-2, the J call TRBJ2-3; TRBD2 matches at 8 bases. Germline V gene sequence: CDR1 LGHNA, CDR2 YNFKEQ. V gave up 1 base and J gave up 3 bases; unmatched junction bases: 9. The length of the CDR3 is 17 residues. DNA of the CDR3: TGTGCCAGCAGCCAAGGGACGGGAGGGCCGAGAACAGATACGCAGTATTTT. Its translation: CASSQGTGGPRTDTQYF.

The genes are TRBV6-5 and TRBJ1-3; unclear D gene. The length of the CDR3 is 16 residues. The V and J ends lost 0 bases and 0 bases respectively, with 9 bases between them. Germline loops: CDR1 MNHEY, CDR2 SVGAGI. The CDR3 spells CASSYSAVSSGNTIYF. DNA of the CDR3: TGTGCCAGCAGTTACTCGGCGGTGAGCTCTGGAAACACCATATATTTT.

The chain combines TRBV15 with TRBJ2-3; 9 bases are a match to TRBD2. There are 15 residues in the CDR3. Germline CDR1 reads LNHNV; CDR2 reads YYDKDF (reference sequence). J gave up 3 bases and V 3 bases, and 4 bases lay outside the gene matches. The CDR3 DNA sequence: TGTGCCACCAGCAGCGATAGCGGGAGAACAGATACGCAGTATTTT. This sequence encodes CATSSDSGRTDTQYF.

This chain joins TRBV12-5 and TRBJ2-1; TRBD2 aligns across 7 bases. The CDR3 covers 13 residues. Trimming removed 0 bases from V and 7 bases from J; junction bases left unmatched: 0. Germline values: CDR1 LGHNT, CDR2 FRNRAP. The CDR3 sequence: CASGLVGGNEQFF. The CDR3 DNA reads TGTGCTAGTGGTTTGGTGGGGGGGAATGAGCAGTTCTTC. The full variable domain, in which reference TRBV12-5 and TRBJ2-1 provide the parts outside the CDR3, is DARVTQTPRHKVTEMGQEVTMRCQPILGHNTVFWYRQTMMQGLELLAYFRNRAPLDDSGMPKDRFSAEMPDATLATLKIQPSEPRDSAVYFCASGLVGGNEQFFGPGTRLTVL.

This clone has a handful of counts. The chain recombines TRBV5-1 with TRBJ1-1, with 7 bases aligning to TRBD1. The CDR3 consists of 13 residues. Germline CDR1 is SGHRS and CDR2 is YFSETQ. The V gene end was trimmed by 4 bases and the J gene end by 8 bases; junction bases not matched to a gene: 8. CDR3 loop: CASSTTGEREAFF. The CDR3 DNA is TGCGCCAGCAGCACAACAGGGGAACGGGAAGCTTTCTTT. Combining the CDR3 with reference TRBV5-1 and TRBJ1-1 gives the whole variable domain KAGVTQTPRYLIKTRGQQVTLSCSPISGHRSVSWYQQTPGQGLQFLFEYFSETQRNKGNFPGRFSGRQFSNSRSEMNVSTLELGDSALYLCASSTTGEREAFFGQGTRLTVV.

This clone was seen once. This chain connects TRBV4-2 to TRBJ2-3; 9 bases map to TRBD2. This CDR3 is built from 17 residues. V gave up 1 base and J gave up 4 bases; unmatched junction bases: 9. Per germline, CDR1 LGHNA and CDR2 YNFKEQ. The CDR3 DNA is TGTGCCAGCAGCCAAGCCCCGGGACTAGCCATGGCAGATACGCAGTATTTT. Protein product: CASSQAPGLAMADTQYF.